Listed below are T cell receptor beta chains from one sample, sequenced in a study of OX40 agonist ivuxolimab in advanced cancers. TCRdb keeps only in-frame clones here, not all; method: immunoSEQ multiplex PCR. Seen here are about 40,000 clones, about nine tenths observed once, and the top ten hold approximately 13%. Source: CD4+ or CD8+ T cells sorted from blood, taken in a trial of the OX40 agonist ivuxolimab. These receptors were taken from an adult with an advanced solid tumor such as melanoma, head and neck, liver or kidney cancer. Each CDR3 is given with its conserved first and last residue. A D gene is named only where the DNA matches it firmly. For some rows the clone size is stated as once, few or many, or as a class when expanded; others skip it.

clone size: once; V gene: TRBV15; D gene: TRBD1; J gene: TRBJ2-7; CDR3 protein: CATSPAGTGVYEQYF; CDR3 DNA: TGTGCCACCAGCCCAGCAGGGACAGGGGTCTACGAGCAGTACTTC
clone size: NA; V gene: TRBV19; D gene: NA; J gene: TRBJ1-2; CDR3 protein: CASSPAGPGLREGYTF; CDR3 DNA: TGTGCCAGTAGTCCCGCGGGACCGGGACTAAGAGAAGGCTACACCTTC
clone size: NA; V gene: TRBV4-1; D gene: NA; J gene: TRBJ1-1; CDR3 protein: CASSWTLRAEAFF; CDR3 DNA: TGCGCCAGCAGCTGGACTTTAAGGGCTGAAGCTTTCTTT
clone size: NA; V gene: TRBV11-2; D gene: NA; J gene: TRBJ1-1; CDR3 protein: CASSPAPQVNTEAFF; CDR3 DNA: TGTGCCAGCAGCCCCGCCCCCCAAGTGAACACTGAAGCTTTCTTT
clone size: NA; V gene: TRBV27; D gene: NA; J gene: TRBJ2-7; CDR3 protein: CASSFRADSTYEQYF; CDR3 DNA: TGTGCCAGCAGTTTTAGGGCTGACAGCACCTACGAGCAGTACTTC
clone size: NA; V gene: TRBV27; D gene: NA; J gene: TRBJ1-1; CDR3 protein: CASSLWGMNTEAFF; CDR3 DNA: TGTGCCAGCAGTTTATGGGGCATGAACACTGAAGCTTTCTTT
clone size: NA; V gene: TRBV27; D gene: TRBD1; J gene: TRBJ1-2; CDR3 protein: CASRGTGIVSQGANYGYTF; CDR3 DNA: TGTGCCAGCAGAGGGACAGGGATCGTAAGTCAGGGGGCTAACTATGGCTACACCTTC
clone size: NA; V gene: TRBV7-8; D gene: NA; J gene: TRBJ2-3; CDR3 protein: CASSLALNLGSRTDTQYF; CDR3 DNA: TGTGCCAGCAGCTTAGCGCTGAATTTAGGGTCAAGGACAGATACGCAGTATTTT
clone size: NA; V gene: TRBV6-5; D gene: NA; J gene: TRBJ2-7; CDR3 protein: CASSYLAGTYEQYF; CDR3 DNA: TGTGCCAGCAGTTACTTGGCAGGGACCTACGAGCAGTACTTC
clone size: NA; V gene: TRBV4-3; D gene: NA; J gene: TRBJ2-1; CDR3 protein: CASSTLVDHISGNEQFF; CDR3 DNA: TGCGCCAGCAGCACCCTGGTCGACCACATAAGTGGCAATGAGCAGTTCTTC
clone size: NA; V gene: TRBV6-1; D gene: TRBD1; J gene: TRBJ2-7; CDR3 protein: CASGTAVYEQYF; CDR3 DNA: TGTGCCAGCGGGACAGCCGTTTACGAGCAGTACTTC
clone size: NA; V gene: TRBV5-5; D gene: NA; J gene: TRBJ2-2; CDR3 protein: CASSLTPRGGLTGELFF; CDR3 DNA: TGTGCCAGCAGCTTAACCCCCAGGGGTGGTTTAACCGGGGAGCTGTTTTTT
clone size: NA; V gene: TRBV28; D gene: NA; J gene: TRBJ2-5; CDR3 protein: CASSSPLETQETQYF; CDR3 DNA: TGTGCCAGCAGTTCCCCACTAGAAACCCAAGAGACCCAGTACTTC
clone size: NA; V gene: TRBV6-5; D gene: NA; J gene: TRBJ1-1; CDR3 protein: CASNPGGEDTEAFF; CDR3 DNA: TGTGCCAGCAACCCCGGGGGGGAAGATACTGAAGCTTTCTTT
clone size: NA; V gene: TRBV11-2; D gene: NA; J gene: TRBJ2-4; CDR3 protein: CASSLDGSLLQYF; CDR3 DNA: TGTGCCAGCAGCTTAGATGGTAGTCTTCTCCAGTACTTC
clone size: few; V gene: TRBV7-9; D gene: NA; J gene: TRBJ2-5; CDR3 protein: CASSALVRALGETQYF; CDR3 DNA: TGTGCCAGCAGCGCGCTCGTCCGGGCACTGGGGGAGACCCAGTACTTC
clone size: NA; V gene: TRBV7-8; D gene: NA; J gene: TRBJ2-1; CDR3 protein: CASSLRQENSYNEQFF; CDR3 DNA: TGTGCCAGCAGCTTAAGACAGGAGAATTCCTACAATGAGCAGTTCTTC
clone size: NA; V gene: TRBV9; D gene: NA; J gene: TRBJ2-7; CDR3 protein: CASSVGGRTYEQYF; CDR3 DNA: TGTGCCAGCAGCGTAGGGGGCCGGACCTACGAGCAGTACTTC
clone size: few; V gene: TRBV15; D gene: NA; J gene: TRBJ1-4; CDR3 protein: CATSRVRLEKLFF; CDR3 DNA: TGTGCCACCAGCAGAGTCAGGCTTGAAAAACTGTTTTTT
clone size: NA; V gene: TRBV7-7; D gene: NA; J gene: TRBJ2-1; CDR3 protein: CASSLALGGTSGGHSAYNEQFF; CDR3 DNA: TGTGCCAGCAGCTTAGCGTTGGGAGGAACTAGTGGGGGGCACAGCGCCTACAATGAGCAGTTCTTC
clone size: NA; V gene: TRBV4-2; D gene: NA; J gene: TRBJ1-2; CDR3 protein: CASSQVGDGYTF; CDR3 DNA: TGTGCCAGCAGCCAAGTTGGGGATGGCTACACCTTC
clone size: NA; V gene: TRBV29-1; D gene: TRBD1; J gene: TRBJ2-2; CDR3 protein: CSVEGWTGYTGELFF; CDR3 DNA: TGCAGCGTCGAGGGGTGGACAGGGTACACCGGGGAGCTGTTTTTT
clone size: NA; V gene: TRBV9; D gene: NA; J gene: TRBJ1-2; CDR3 protein: CASSVGFGGYTF; CDR3 DNA: TGTGCCAGCAGCGTGGGATTCGGGGGCTACACCTTC
clone size: NA; V gene: TRBV18; D gene: NA; J gene: TRBJ2-1; CDR3 protein: CASSPARDGEQFF; CDR3 DNA: TGTGCCAGCTCACCAGCCAGGGATGGTGAGCAGTTCTTC
clone size: NA; V gene: TRBV13; D gene: TRBD2; J gene: TRBJ2-1; CDR3 protein: CASSPPRGGVNEQFF; CDR3 DNA: TGTGCCAGCAGCCCCCCCCGGGGGGGGGTAAATGAGCAGTTCTTC
clone size: NA; V gene: TRBV4-3; D gene: TRBD2; J gene: TRBJ2-1; CDR3 protein: CASSQDVAGPYNEQFF; CDR3 DNA: TGCGCCAGCAGCCAAGATGTAGCGGGGCCCTACAATGAGCAGTTCTTC
clone size: NA; V gene: TRBV18; D gene: NA; J gene: TRBJ1-3; CDR3 protein: CASSPPGQEGNTIYF; CDR3 DNA: TGTGCCAGCTCACCTCCGGGACAAGAAGGAAACACCATATATTTT
clone size: NA; V gene: TRBV28; D gene: NA; J gene: TRBJ2-7; CDR3 protein: CASSPLREQYF; CDR3 DNA: TGTGCCAGCAGTCCCCTGCGGGAGCAGTACTTC
clone size: NA; V gene: TRBV2; D gene: TRBD1; J gene: TRBJ1-3; CDR3 protein: CASSESRDRAGNTIYF; CDR3 DNA: TGTGCCAGCAGTGAATCGCGAGACAGGGCTGGAAACACCATATATTTT
clone size: NA; V gene: TRBV5-1; D gene: NA; J gene: TRBJ2-5; CDR3 protein: CASRFRGGLVETQYF; CDR3 DNA: TGCGCCAGCAGATTCCGTGGGGGCCTGGTGGAGACCCAGTACTTC
clone size: NA; V gene: TRBV6-6; D gene: NA; J gene: TRBJ1-2; CDR3 protein: CASKAFVTNYGYTF; CDR3 DNA: TGTGCCAGCAAAGCTTTCGTAACAAACTATGGCTACACCTTC
clone size: NA; V gene: TRBV7-3; D gene: NA; J gene: TRBJ2-2; CDR3 protein: CASSFYGLAGELFF; CDR3 DNA: TGTGCCAGCAGCTTCTACGGGCTAGCCGGGGAGCTGTTTTTT
clone size: once; V gene: TRBV6-5; D gene: NA; J gene: TRBJ2-7; CDR3 protein: CATEFWGGAGYEQYF; CDR3 DNA: TGTGCCACCGAGTTTTGGGGGGGGGCCGGTTACGAGCAGTACTTC
clone size: NA; V gene: TRBV19; D gene: NA; J gene: TRBJ1-3; CDR3 protein: CASSIPPTKRNTIYF; CDR3 DNA: TGTGCCAGTAGTATTCCCCCCACTAAGCGAAACACCATATATTTT
clone size: medium-sized; V gene: TRBV27; D gene: NA; J gene: TRBJ1-3; CDR3 protein: CASSPTLVRADSSGNTIYF; CDR3 DNA: TGTGCCAGCAGTCCAACCTTAGTCCGTGCAGATAGCTCTGGAAACACCATATATTTT
clone size: NA; V gene: TRBV5-6; D gene: NA; J gene: TRBJ2-7; CDR3 protein: CASSLYAGYERYF; CDR3 DNA: TGTGCCAGCAGCTTGTATGCAGGATACGAGCGGTACTTC
clone size: NA; V gene: TRBV5-6; D gene: NA; J gene: TRBJ1-2; CDR3 protein: CASSLGSGGNSYTF; CDR3 DNA: TGTGCCAGCAGCTTGGGTTCGGGGGGCAATAGCTACACCTTC
clone size: NA; V gene: TRBV19; D gene: TRBD1; J gene: TRBJ2-3; CDR3 protein: CASSTWTGSTDTQYF; CDR3 DNA: TGTGCCAGTAGTACGTGGACAGGGAGCACAGATACGCAGTATTTT
clone size: once; V gene: TRBV4-1; D gene: NA; J gene: TRBJ2-7; CDR3 protein: CASSLEGPGDEQYF; CDR3 DNA: TGCGCCAGCAGCCTAGAAGGTCCGGGCGACGAGCAGTACTTC
clone size: medium-sized; V gene: TRBV9; D gene: NA; J gene: TRBJ2-2; CDR3 protein: CASSPGAGELFF; CDR3 DNA: TGTGCCAGCAGCCCAGGGGCCGGGGAGCTGTTTTTT
clone size: NA; V gene: TRBV4-1; D gene: NA; J gene: TRBJ1-1; CDR3 protein: CASSQAGARIEAFF; CDR3 DNA: TGCGCCAGCAGCCAAGCCGGTGCCAGAATTGAAGCTTTCTTT
clone size: many; V gene: TRBV5-5; D gene: NA; J gene: TRBJ2-7; CDR3 protein: CASSLGYKRSYEQYF; CDR3 DNA: TGTGCCAGCAGCTTGGGGTATAAGAGGTCCTACGAGCAGTACTTC
clone size: NA; V gene: TRBV4-1; D gene: NA; J gene: TRBJ2-7; CDR3 protein: CASSQGGGTNHYYEQYF; CDR3 DNA: TGCGCCAGCAGCCAGGGAGGAGGGACAAACCACTACTACGAGCAGTACTTC
clone size: NA; V gene: TRBV28; D gene: TRBD1; J gene: TRBJ2-7; CDR3 protein: CASSPDRDYEQYF; CDR3 DNA: TGTGCCAGCAGCCCCGACAGGGACTACGAGCAGTACTTC
clone size: NA; V gene: TRBV7-5; D gene: NA; J gene: TRBJ1-5; CDR3 protein: CVRSPREAPQHF; CDR3 DNA: TGTGTCAGAAGCCCCCGTGAGGCGCCCCAGCATTTT
clone size: NA; V gene: TRBV27; D gene: TRBD1; J gene: TRBJ2-7; CDR3 protein: CASSKTGYGYGEQYF; CDR3 DNA: TGTGCCAGCAGTAAGACAGGGTATGGTTACGGCGAGCAGTACTTC
clone size: NA; V gene: TRBV19; D gene: NA; J gene: TRBJ2-3; CDR3 protein: CASSIASSTDTQYF; CDR3 DNA: TGTGCCAGTAGTATAGCGTCCAGCACAGATACGCAGTATTTT
clone size: NA; V gene: TRBV7-9; D gene: NA; J gene: TRBJ2-1; CDR3 protein: CASREGGRYNEQFF; CDR3 DNA: TGTGCCAGCAGGGAGGGGGGGCGATACAATGAGCAGTTCTTC
clone size: NA; V gene: TRBV11-2; D gene: NA; J gene: TRBJ1-1; CDR3 protein: CASSSVVDEAFF; CDR3 DNA: TGTGCCAGCAGCTCAGTCGTTGATGAAGCTTTCTTT
clone size: NA; V gene: TRBV14; D gene: NA; J gene: TRBJ1-2; CDR3 protein: CASSRKGYYGYTF; CDR3 DNA: TGTGCCAGCAGCCGTAAGGGCTACTATGGCTACACCTTC
clone size: once; V gene: TRBV4-3; D gene: TRBD2; J gene: TRBJ2-7; CDR3 protein: CASSLQRLAGGLSIYEQYF; CDR3 DNA: TGCGCCAGCAGCCTCCAAAGACTAGCGGGGGGGCTTTCGATTTACGAGCAGTACTTC
clone size: NA; V gene: TRBV12-5; D gene: NA; J gene: TRBJ1-5; CDR3 protein: CASGPGRLRGNQPQHF; CDR3 DNA: TGTGCTAGTGGCCCCGGACGCCTCAGAGGCAATCAGCCCCAGCATTTT
clone size: NA; V gene: TRBV7-9; D gene: NA; J gene: TRBJ2-2; CDR3 protein: CASSTLGGPANTGELFF; CDR3 DNA: TGTGCCAGCAGTACTCTGGGGGGGCCGGCTAACACCGGGGAGCTGTTTTTT
clone size: NA; V gene: TRBV7-9; D gene: NA; J gene: TRBJ2-4; CDR3 protein: CASSSSDPGRNF; CDR3 DNA: TGTGCCAGCAGCTCCTCGGACCCCGGTCGGAACTTC